This T cell receptor (beta chain) was identified in a study of siplizumab effects on memory and regulatory T cells. The germline V gene has CDR1 MGHRA and CDR2 YSYEKL. The ends lost 5 bases at V and 0 bases at J; junction bases unmatched: 10. The CDR3 is 18 residues long. Notes on this clone: What it recognizes is unknown.

Overall study results and limits: It was never confirmed that proliferating Tregs from siplizumab cultures were suppressive. Naive T cell populations appeared to exhibit greater diversity than memory cells and appeared to be major alloresponse contributors.

The study assayed some 100,000 TCR templates per sample. Profiled with immunoSEQ multiplex PCR; TCRdb holds only in-frame clones, not every one. This repertoire shows tens of thousands of clones, roughly 93% found once; its top ten account for 6.5% to 8%. Sample: CD8+ T cells sorted from blood. The rearrangement uses TRBV4-1 and TRBJ1-5; TRBD1 matches at 10 bases. The TCR was taken from a human donor in good health. CDR3 sequence: CASSNYGQGDPSNQPQHF. CDR3 DNA: TGCGCCAGCAGCAATTACGGACAGGGGGACCCTAGCAATCAGCCCCAGCATTTT.